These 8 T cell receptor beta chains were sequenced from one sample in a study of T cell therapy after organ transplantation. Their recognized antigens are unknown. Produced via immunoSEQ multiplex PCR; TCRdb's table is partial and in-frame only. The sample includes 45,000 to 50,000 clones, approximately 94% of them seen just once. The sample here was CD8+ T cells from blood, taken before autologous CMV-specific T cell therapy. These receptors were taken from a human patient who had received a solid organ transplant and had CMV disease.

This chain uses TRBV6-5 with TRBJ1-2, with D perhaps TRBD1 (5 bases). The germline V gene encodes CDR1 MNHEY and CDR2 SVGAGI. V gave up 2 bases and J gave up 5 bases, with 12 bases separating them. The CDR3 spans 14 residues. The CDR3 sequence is CASSYNEGRYGYTF. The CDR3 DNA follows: TGTGCCAGCAGTTACAATGAGGGGCGGTATGGCTACACCTTC.

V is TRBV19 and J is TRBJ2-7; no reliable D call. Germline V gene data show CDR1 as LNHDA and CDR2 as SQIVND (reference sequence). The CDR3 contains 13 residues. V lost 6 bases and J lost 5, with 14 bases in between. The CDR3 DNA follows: TGTGCCAGTAGCCAGGACCGTGAAGACGAGCAGTACTTC. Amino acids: CASSQDREDEQYF.

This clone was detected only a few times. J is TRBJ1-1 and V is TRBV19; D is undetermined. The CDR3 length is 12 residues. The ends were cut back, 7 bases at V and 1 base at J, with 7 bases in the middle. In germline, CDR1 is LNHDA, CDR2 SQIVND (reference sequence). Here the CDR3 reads CASMIPNTEAFF. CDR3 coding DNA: TGTGCCAGTATGATCCCGAACACTGAAGCTTTCTTT.

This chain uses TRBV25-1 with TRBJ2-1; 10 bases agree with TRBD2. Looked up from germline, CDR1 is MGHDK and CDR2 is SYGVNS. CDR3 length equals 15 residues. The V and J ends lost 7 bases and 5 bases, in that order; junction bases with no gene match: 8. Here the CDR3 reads CASMKREGFHNEQFF. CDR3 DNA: TGTGCCAGCATGAAGCGGGAGGGCTTCCACAATGAGCAGTTCTTC.

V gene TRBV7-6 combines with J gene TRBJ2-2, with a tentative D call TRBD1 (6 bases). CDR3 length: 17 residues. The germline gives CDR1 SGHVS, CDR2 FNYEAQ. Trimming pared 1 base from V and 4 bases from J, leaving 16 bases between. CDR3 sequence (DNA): TGTGCCAGCAGCTTAGGAGGCAACAGGGCGGTCACCGGGGAGCTGTTTTTT. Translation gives CASSLGGNRAVTGELFF.

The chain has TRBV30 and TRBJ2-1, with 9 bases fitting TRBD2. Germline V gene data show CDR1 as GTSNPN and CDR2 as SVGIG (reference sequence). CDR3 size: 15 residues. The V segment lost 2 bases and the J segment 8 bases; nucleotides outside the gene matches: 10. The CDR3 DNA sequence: TGTGCCTGGAGTTACTTAGCGGGAGTCGGAGATGAGCAGTTCTTC. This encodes CAWSYLAGVGDEQFF.

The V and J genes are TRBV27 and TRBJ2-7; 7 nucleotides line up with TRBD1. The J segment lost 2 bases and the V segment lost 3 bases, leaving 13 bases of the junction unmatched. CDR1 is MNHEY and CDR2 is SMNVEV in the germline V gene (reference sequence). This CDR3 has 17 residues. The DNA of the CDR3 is TGTGCCAGCAGTTTGGAAGGGGGCGCAGCTGTAACCTACGAGCAGTACTTC. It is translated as CASSLEGGAAVTYEQYF.

The CDR3 here is CASSLDSGELFF. The DNA of the CDR3 is TGTGCCAGCAGCTTAGATTCCGGGGAGCTGTTTTTT. The rearrangement links TRBV7-9 to TRBJ2-2; D gene uncertain. V gave up 1 base and J gave up 6 bases, with 3 bases separating them. Germline assignment: CDR1 SEHNR and CDR2 FQNEAQ (reference sequence). There are 12 residues in the CDR3.